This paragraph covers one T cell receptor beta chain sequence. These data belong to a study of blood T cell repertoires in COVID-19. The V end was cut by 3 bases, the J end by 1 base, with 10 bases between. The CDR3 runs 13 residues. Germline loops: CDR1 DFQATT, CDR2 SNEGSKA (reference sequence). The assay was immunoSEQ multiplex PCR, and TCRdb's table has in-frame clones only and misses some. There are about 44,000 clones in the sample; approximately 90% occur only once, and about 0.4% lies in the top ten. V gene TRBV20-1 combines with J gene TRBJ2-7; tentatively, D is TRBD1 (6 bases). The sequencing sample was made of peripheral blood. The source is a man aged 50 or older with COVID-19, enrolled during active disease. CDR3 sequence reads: CSASLGGSYEQYF. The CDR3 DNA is TGCAGTGCTAGTTTAGGGGGATCCTACGAGCAGTACTTC.